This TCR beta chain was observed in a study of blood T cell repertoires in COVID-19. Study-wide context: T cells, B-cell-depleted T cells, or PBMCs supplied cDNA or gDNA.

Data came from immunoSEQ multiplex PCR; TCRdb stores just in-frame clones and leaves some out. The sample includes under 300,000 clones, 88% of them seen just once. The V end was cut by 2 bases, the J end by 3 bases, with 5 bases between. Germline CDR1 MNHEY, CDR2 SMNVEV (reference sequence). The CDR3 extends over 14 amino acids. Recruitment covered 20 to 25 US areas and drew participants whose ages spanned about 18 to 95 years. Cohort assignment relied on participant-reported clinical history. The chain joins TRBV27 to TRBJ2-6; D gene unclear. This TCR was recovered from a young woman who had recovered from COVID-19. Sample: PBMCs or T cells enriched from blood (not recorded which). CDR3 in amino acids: CASSLALGANVLTF. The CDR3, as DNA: TGTGCCAGCAGTTTAGCGCTTGGGGCCAACGTCCTGACTTTC. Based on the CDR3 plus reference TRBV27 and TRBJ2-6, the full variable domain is EAQVTQNPRYLITVTGKKLTVTCSQNMNHEYMSWYRQDPGLGLRQIYYSMNVEVTDKGDVPEGYKVSRKEKRNFPLILESPSPNQTSLYFCASSLALGANVLTFGAGSRLTVL.